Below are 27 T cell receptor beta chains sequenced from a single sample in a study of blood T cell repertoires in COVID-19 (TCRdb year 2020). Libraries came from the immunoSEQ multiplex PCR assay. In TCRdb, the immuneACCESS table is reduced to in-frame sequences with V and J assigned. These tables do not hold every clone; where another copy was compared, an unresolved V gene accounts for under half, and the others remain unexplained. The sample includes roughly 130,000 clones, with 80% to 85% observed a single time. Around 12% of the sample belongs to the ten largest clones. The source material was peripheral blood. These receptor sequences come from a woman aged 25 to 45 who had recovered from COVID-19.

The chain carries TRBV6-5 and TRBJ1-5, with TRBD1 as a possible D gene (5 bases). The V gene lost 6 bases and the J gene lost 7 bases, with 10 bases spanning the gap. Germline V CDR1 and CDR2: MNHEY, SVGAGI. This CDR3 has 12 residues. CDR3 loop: CASRRGGQPQHF. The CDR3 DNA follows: TGTGCCAGCAGGCGGGGGGGGCAGCCCCAGCATTTT.

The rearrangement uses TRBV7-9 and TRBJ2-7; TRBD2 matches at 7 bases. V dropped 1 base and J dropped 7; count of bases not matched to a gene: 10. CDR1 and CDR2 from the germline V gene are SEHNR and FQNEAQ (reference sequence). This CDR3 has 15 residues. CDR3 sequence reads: CASSLELREPEEQYF. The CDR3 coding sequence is TGTGCCAGCAGCTTAGAATTGCGGGAGCCGGAGGAGCAGTACTTC.

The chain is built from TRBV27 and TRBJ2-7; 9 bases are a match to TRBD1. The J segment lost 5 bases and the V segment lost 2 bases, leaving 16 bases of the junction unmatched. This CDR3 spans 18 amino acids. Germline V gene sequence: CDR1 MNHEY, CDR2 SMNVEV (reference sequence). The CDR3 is CASSLVGQGARAGHEQYF. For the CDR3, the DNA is TGTGCCAGCAGTTTAGTGGGACAGGGTGCCCGGGCAGGACACGAGCAGTACTTC.

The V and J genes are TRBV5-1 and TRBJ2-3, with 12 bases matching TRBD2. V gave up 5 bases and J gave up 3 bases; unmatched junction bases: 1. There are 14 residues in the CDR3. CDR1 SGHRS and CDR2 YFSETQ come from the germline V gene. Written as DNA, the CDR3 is TGCGCCAGCAGGACTAGCGGGGGTACAGATACGCAGTATTTT. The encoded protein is CASRTSGGTDTQYF.

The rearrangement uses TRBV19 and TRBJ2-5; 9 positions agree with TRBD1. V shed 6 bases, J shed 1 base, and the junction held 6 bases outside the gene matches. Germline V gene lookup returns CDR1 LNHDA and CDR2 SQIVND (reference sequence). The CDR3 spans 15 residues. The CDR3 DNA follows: TGTGCCAGTAGCTCTACAGGGGGCGGCCAAGAGACCCAGTACTTC. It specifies CASSSTGGGQETQYF.

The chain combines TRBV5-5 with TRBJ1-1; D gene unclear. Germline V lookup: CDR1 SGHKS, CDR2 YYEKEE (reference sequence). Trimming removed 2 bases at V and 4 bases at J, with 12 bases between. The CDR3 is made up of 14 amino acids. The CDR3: CASSLRGAGTEAFF. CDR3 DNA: TGTGCCAGCAGCTTACGGGGAGCCGGCACTGAAGCTTTCTTT.

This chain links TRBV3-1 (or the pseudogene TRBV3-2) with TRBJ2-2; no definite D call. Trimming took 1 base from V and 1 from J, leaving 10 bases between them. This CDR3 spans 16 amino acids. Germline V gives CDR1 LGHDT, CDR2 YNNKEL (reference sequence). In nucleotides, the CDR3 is TGTGCCAGCAGCCAAGGGCAGGTTCTGAACACCGGGGAGCTGTTTTTT. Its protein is CASSQGQVLNTGELFF.

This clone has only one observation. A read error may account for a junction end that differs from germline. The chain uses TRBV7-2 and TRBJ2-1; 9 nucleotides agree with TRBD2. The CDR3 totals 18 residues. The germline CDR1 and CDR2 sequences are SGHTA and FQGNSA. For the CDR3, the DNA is TGTGCCGGCAGAGTTCAGGGGGGTAGCGGGAGACAATACAATGAGCAGTTCTTC. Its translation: CAGRVQGGSGRQYNEQFF.

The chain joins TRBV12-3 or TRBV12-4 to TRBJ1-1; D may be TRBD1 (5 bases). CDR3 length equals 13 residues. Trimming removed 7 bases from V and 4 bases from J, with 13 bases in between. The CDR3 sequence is CASTTRQGTEAFF. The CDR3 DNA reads TGTGCCAGCACTACCCGCCAGGGCACTGAAGCTTTCTTT.

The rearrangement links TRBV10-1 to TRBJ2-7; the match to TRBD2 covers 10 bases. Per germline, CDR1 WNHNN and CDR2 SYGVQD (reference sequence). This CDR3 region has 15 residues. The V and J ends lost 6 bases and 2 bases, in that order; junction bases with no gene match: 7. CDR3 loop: CASSPTSGCPYEQYF. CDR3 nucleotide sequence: TGCGCCAGCAGCCCGACTAGCGGGTGCCCCTACGAGCAGTACTTC.

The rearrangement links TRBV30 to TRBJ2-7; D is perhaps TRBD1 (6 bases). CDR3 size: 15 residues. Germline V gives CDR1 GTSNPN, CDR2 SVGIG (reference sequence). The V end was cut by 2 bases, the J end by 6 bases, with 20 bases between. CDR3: CAWSQGIPHIGEQYF. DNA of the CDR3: TGTGCCTGGAGTCAGGGGATCCCTCATATTGGCGAGCAGTACTTC.

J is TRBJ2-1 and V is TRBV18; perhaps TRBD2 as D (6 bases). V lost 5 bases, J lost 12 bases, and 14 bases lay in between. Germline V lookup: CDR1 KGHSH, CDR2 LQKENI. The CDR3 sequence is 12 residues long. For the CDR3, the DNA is TGTGCCAGCTCAACCACCAGGGACTGGCAGTTCTTC. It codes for CASSTTRDWQFF.

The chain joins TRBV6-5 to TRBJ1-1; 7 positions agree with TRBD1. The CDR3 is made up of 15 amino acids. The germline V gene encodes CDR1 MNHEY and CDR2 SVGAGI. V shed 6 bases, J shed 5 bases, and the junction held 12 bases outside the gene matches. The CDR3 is CASRTGIGWETEAFF. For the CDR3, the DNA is TGTGCCAGCAGGACAGGGATAGGTTGGGAGACTGAAGCTTTCTTT.

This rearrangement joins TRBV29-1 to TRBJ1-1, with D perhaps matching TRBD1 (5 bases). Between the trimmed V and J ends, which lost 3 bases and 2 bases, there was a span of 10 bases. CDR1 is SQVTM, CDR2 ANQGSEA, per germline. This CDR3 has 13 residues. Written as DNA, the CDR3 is TGCAGCGTTGACGCCAGGGATAACACTGAAGCTTTCTTT. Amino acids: CSVDARDNTEAFF.

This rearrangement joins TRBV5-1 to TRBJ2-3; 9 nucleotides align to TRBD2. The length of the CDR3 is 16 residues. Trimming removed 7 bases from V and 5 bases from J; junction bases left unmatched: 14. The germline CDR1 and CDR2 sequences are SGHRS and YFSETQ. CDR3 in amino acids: CASAPEKAGGGDTQYF. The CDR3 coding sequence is TGCGCCAGCGCCCCCGAAAAAGCGGGAGGTGGAGATACGCAGTATTTT.

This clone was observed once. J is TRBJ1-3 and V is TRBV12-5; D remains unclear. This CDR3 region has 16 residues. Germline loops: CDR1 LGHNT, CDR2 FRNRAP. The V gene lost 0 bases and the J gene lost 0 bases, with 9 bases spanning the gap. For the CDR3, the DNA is TGTGCTAGTGGTTTGGTACTCCCTAGCTCTGGAAACACCATATATTTT. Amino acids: CASGLVLPSSGNTIYF.

In nucleotides, the CDR3 is TGCGCCAGTACGGGTATTCCTAACACTGAAGCTTTCTTT. The encoded protein is CASTGIPNTEAFF. The chain links TRBV5-1 to TRBJ1-1; no definite D call. The CDR3 is made up of 13 amino acids. V was clipped by 8 bases and J by 2 bases, with 13 bases between them. Germline loops: CDR1 SGHRS, CDR2 YFSETQ. The full variable domain, its missing parts supplied by reference TRBV5-1 and TRBJ1-1, is KAGVTQTPRYLIKTRGQQVTLSCSPISGHRSVSWYQQTPGQGLQFLFEYFSETQRNKGNFPGRFSGRQFSNSRSEMNVSTLELGDSALYLCASTGIPNTEAFFGQGTRLTVV.

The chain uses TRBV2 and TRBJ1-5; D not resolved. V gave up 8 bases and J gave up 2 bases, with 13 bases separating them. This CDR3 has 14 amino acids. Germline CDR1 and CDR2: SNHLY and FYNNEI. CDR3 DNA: TGTGCCAGCGGCCTACTTGGAGGCAATCAGCCCCAGCATTTT. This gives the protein CASGLLGGNQPQHF.

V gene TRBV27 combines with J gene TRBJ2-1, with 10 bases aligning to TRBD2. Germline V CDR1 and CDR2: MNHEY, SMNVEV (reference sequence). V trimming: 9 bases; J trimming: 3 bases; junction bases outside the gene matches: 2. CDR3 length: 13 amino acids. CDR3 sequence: CASGLADYNEQFF. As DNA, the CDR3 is TGTGCCAGTGGACTAGCGGACTACAATGAGCAGTTCTTC.

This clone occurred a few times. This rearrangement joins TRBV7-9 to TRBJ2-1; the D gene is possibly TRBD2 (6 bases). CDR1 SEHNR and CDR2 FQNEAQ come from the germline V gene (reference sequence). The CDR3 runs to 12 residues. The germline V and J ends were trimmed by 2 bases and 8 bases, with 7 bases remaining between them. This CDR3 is CASSLSGHEQFF. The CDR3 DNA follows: TGTGCCAGCAGCTTAAGCGGGCATGAGCAGTTCTTC.

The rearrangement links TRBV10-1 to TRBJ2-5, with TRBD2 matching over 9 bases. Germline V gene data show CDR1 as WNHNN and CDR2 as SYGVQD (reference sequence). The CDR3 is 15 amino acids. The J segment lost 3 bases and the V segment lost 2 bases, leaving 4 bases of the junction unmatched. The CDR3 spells CASSEGSGGKETQYF. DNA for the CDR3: TGCGCCAGCAGTGAGGGTAGCGGGGGAAAAGAGACCCAGTACTTC.

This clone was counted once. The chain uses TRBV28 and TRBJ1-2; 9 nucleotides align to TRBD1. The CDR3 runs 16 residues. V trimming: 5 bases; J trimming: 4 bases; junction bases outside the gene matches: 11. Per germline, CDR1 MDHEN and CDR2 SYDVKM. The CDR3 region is CASSPHGQGYGYGYTF. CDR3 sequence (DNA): TGTGCCAGCAGTCCTCACGGACAGGGGTATGGCTATGGCTACACCTTC.

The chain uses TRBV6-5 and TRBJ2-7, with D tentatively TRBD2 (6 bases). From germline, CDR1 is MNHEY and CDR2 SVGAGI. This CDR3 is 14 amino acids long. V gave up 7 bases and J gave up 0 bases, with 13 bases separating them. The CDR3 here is CASKIGGNSYEQYF. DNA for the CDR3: TGTGCCAGCAAGATCGGAGGGAACTCCTACGAGCAGTACTTC.

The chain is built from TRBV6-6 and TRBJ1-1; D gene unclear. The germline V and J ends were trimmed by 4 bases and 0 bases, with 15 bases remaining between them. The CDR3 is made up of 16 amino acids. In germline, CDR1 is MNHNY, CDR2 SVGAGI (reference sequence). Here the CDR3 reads CASSSLAAILNTEAFF. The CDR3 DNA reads TGTGCCAGCAGTTCCCTTGCGGCGATACTGAACACTGAAGCTTTCTTT.

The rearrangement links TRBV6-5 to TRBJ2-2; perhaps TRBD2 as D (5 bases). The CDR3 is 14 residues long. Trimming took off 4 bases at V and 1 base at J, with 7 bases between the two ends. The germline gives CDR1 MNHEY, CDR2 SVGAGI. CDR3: CASSFGLNTGELFF. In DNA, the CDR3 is TGTGCCAGCAGTTTCGGACTGAACACCGGGGAGCTGTTTTTT.

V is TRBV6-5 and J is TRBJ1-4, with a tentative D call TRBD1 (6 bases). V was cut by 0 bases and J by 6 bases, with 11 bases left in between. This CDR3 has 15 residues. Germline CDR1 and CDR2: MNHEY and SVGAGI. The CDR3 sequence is CASSYSGARYEKLFF. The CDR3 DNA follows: TGTGCCAGCAGTTACTCGGGGGCTCGGTATGAAAAACTGTTTTTT.

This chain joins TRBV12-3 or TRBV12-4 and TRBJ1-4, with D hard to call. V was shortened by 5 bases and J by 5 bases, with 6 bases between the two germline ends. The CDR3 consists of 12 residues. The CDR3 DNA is TGTGCCAGCAGTCGCCGGAATGAAAAACTGTTTTTT. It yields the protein CASSRRNEKLFF.